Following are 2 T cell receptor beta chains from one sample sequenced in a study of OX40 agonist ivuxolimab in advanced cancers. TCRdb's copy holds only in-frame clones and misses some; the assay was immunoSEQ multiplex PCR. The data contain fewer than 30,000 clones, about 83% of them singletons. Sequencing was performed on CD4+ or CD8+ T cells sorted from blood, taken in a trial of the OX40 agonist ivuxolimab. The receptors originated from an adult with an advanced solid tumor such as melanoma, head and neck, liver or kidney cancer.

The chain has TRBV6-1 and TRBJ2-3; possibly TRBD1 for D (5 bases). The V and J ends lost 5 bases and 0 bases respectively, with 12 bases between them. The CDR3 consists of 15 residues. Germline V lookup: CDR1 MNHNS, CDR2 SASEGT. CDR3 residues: CASSRQITSTDTQYF. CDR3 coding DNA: TGTGCCAGCAGTAGACAGATTACTAGCACAGATACGCAGTATTTT.

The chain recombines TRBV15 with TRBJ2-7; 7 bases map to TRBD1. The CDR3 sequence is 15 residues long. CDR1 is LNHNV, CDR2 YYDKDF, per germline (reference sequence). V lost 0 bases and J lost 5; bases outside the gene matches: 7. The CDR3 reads CATSRDIKGADEQYF. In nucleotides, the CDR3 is TGTGCCACCAGCAGAGATATTAAGGGGGCTGACGAGCAGTACTTC.